This T cell receptor beta chain comes out of a study of T cell responses to AZD1222 COVID-19 vaccine (dated by TCRdb to the early 2020s). Concerning the study at large: TCR sequencing was performed for approximately 240 trial participants, of whom about 210 were given two doses of AZD1222 and roughly 25 were given two doses of MenACWY control vaccine. Trial participants were enrolled into age subgroups of 18-55, 56-69 and 70-plus years, which contained roughly 150, 30 and 60 TCR-sequenced participants, respectively. Here is what the overall study found, with its caveats: Most participants were white British and females outnumbered males, and the authors suggested that clonal diversity may have been underestimated. The whole spike protein was spanned by vaccine-associated CD4 TCRs, and dominant responses were seen in regions 160-218 and 743-854. The 56-69-year group was small, and its depth increase did not reach significance, likely because of low power. Epitopes outside the regions mutated in the B.1.351 and B.1.1.7 variants were reportedly recognized by nearly half of the unique spike-specific TCRs. Because no day 14 peak-response samples were available, the repertoires could be characterized only after the peak T cell response. After two AZD1222 doses, spike-specific TCR breadth and depth were significantly higher than at day 0 and than in MenACWY recipients. Conclusions about previously exposed vaccinees were limited because only a handful of AZD1222 recipients were SARS-CoV-2 seropositive at baseline.

Comments on this clone: Its antigen target is currently unknown. No much larger clonotype is one base removed from it; base qualities were not supplied.

Explained via the paper, the time point label denotes: about 28 days (+/-7) after the second vaccine dose. AZD1222 recipients whose second dose came at about 4 weeks and those whose second dose came at about 12 weeks were combined into one group, since spike-specific TCR depth and breadth did not differ between the two schedules. The vaccinee samples were drawn from two UK trials, COV001 and COV002, one of which was a single-blind randomized controlled phase 2/3 trial testing AZD1222 (ChAdOx1 nCoV-19) in healthy adults. For TCRbeta chain sequencing, PBMC samples from trial participants were taken at day 0 and at day 28 after the second dose. The CDR3 regions of human TCRbeta chains were analyzed by immunosequencing. The source study handled its data this way. Repertoire TCRs were checked for matches against a reference library of SARS-CoV-2-specific TCRs that had been generated using the MIRA antigen-specificity platform. Breadth was defined as the fraction of unique TCRs that were SARS-CoV-2-associated, and depth was defined as the fraction of total T cells that were SARS-CoV-2-associated. Using the MIRA data, each spike-specific TCR was assigned both to the spike region to which the TCR was reactive and to a CD4 or CD8 class. Log10-transformed breadth and depth values were compared by one-way ANOVA with Sidak's multiple comparisons tests. TCRdb provides this immuneACCESS table in a form limited to in-frame rearrangements. Some clones are lacking; in checked studies, under half of them reflect an unresolved V gene, and why the rest are absent is not known. The DNA was the basis for D and trimming; V, J and clone size are from that table. This sample gives 140,000 to 150,000 clones in total; over 85% of them show up just once. The top ten clones comprise under 2% of the sample.

This TCR came from an adult who received the AZD1222 COVID-19 vaccine. Source: peripheral blood, taken 28 days after the second AZD1222 dose.

The bases are TGCGCCAGCAGCCAAGAATGGGGGTGGGCCAGGCGAGTACAAGAGACCCAGTACTTC. Its protein product is CASSQEWGWARRVQETQYF. This sequence uses TRBV4-3 and TRBJ2-5; the D gene could be TRBD1 or TRBD2, each one agreeing over 5 bases. Reading the germline V gene gives CDR1 LGHNA and CDR2 YSLEER. V is pared back by 0 bases and J by 2 bases, with 22 bases lying between the germline termini. The CDR3 spans 19 residues, from the cysteine through the phenylalanine. Only the CDR3 part of the read is kept: 57 bases, read in frame from the first base.